Below, 23 T cell receptor beta chains from the same sample are listed, as sequenced in a study of PD-1 blockade in classical Hodgkin lymphoma. In every patient, relapse followed autologous stem cell transplantation, while exposure to brentuximab vedotin differed. Data came from immunoSEQ multiplex PCR; TCRdb stores just in-frame clones and leaves some out. The sample carries tens of thousands of clones, 70% recorded once. Specimen: peripheral blood mononuclear cells (PBMCs), collected before the second cycle of nivolumab. These receptors were taken from a human donor with classical Hodgkin lymphoma.

The genes are TRBV4-1 and TRBJ2-2; TRBD2 agrees at 12 bases. After removal of 2 bases from V and 4 bases from J, the junction contained 17 bases not matched to a gene. The CDR3 totals 21 residues. From germline, CDR1 is MGHRA and CDR2 YSYEKL. DNA for the CDR3: TGCGCCAGCAGCCAACGCTCCGTCTCTAGCGGGGGGGCCGGGCGCACCGGGGAGCTGTTTTTT. Translating it yields CASSQRSVSSGGAGRTGELFF.

V and J are TRBV10-3 and TRBJ1-2; D is uncertain. The germline V gene encodes CDR1 ENHRY and CDR2 SYGVKD. There are 15 residues in the CDR3. The V gene lost 2 bases and the J gene lost 4 bases, with 14 bases spanning the gap. The CDR3 sequence: CAISEGLDPGYGYTF. The CDR3, as DNA: TGTGCCATCAGTGAGGGGCTCGACCCGGGCTATGGCTACACCTTC.

This clone occurred a few times. Other DNA sequences of this sample code for an identical CDR3. The chain has TRBV7-2 and TRBJ1-1; 7 bases map to TRBD1. Germline trimming cut 3 bases from V and 3 bases from J; bases unmatched to any gene: 4. The CDR3 totals 14 residues. Germline V gene lookup returns CDR1 SGHTA and CDR2 FQGNSA. CDR3 region: CASSLGRGHTEAFF. The CDR3 nucleotides are TGTGCCAGCAGCTTGGGGAGGGGGCACACTGAAGCTTTCTTT.

This clone turned up a few times. V gene TRBV10-3 combines with J gene TRBJ1-1, with 7 bases fitting TRBD1. Germline CDR1 ENHRY, CDR2 SYGVKD. The V segment lost 4 bases and the J segment 3 bases; nucleotides outside the gene matches: 8. This CDR3 has 15 residues. DNA of the CDR3: TGTGCCATCAGTGTAGGGGGCTCGTTTGACACTGAAGCTTTCTTT. Translation gives CAISVGGSFDTEAFF.

A single count supports this clone. The chain combines TRBV2 with TRBJ1-5; 8 positions match TRBD1. The CDR3 runs 14 residues. With 8 bases clipped from V and 5 bases from J, the junction kept 8 bases outside the gene matches. Germline V lookup: CDR1 SNHLY, CDR2 FYNNEI. CDR3 amino acids: CASRQGTSHQPQHF. CDR3 nucleotide sequence: TGTGCCAGCCGACAGGGGACCTCGCATCAGCCCCAGCATTTT.

This chain connects TRBV7-8 to TRBJ1-1; D unresolved. V lost 10 bases to trimming and J lost 5 bases, with 17 bases between them. Germline V CDR1 and CDR2: SGHVS, FQNEAQ. The CDR3 contains 13 residues. CDR3 protein: CATKPMARTEAFF. CDR3 DNA sequence: TGTGCCACCAAACCTATGGCGCGGACTGAAGCTTTCTTT.

This clone was picked up a small number of times. The V call is TRBV19, the J call TRBJ2-3; a weak D match, TRBD2 (7 bases). Germline CDR1 LNHDA, CDR2 SQIVND (reference sequence). This CDR3 region has 18 residues. The CDR3 DNA is TGTGCTTCTAACCAGGCGGGTGGAGGGGGGGCGGACACAGATACGCAGTATTTT. Protein product: CASNQAGGGGADTDTQYF.

The V gene is TRBV10-1, the J gene TRBJ2-3; 13 positions match TRBD2. With 5 bases clipped from V and 3 bases from J, the junction kept 2 bases outside the gene matches. Germline V CDR1 and CDR2: WNHNN, SYGVQD (reference sequence). This CDR3 has 15 amino acids. In DNA form, the CDR3 reads TGCGCCAGCAGTAGACTAGCGGGGGGAACAGATACGCAGTATTTT. Translated, it gives CASSRLAGGTDTQYF.

This clone was seen a few times. This CDR3 reads CASSWDGQETQYF. The DNA for the CDR3 is TGTGCCAGCAGTTGGGACGGCCAAGAGACCCAGTACTTC. The V call is TRBV28, the J call TRBJ2-5, with D perhaps being TRBD1 or TRBD2 (5 bases each). The germline V gene encodes CDR1 MDHEN and CDR2 SYDVKM. CDR3 length equals 13 residues. The V end was cut by 4 bases, the J end by 1 base, with 7 bases between.

The genes are TRBV27 and TRBJ1-5, with TRBD1 as a possible D gene (5 bases). V gave up 4 bases and J gave up 1 base, with 8 bases separating them. This CDR3 contains 14 residues. Germline V gives CDR1 MNHEY, CDR2 SMNVEV (reference sequence). The CDR3 nucleotides read TGTGCCAGCAGTTGGCGGGGGAGCAATCAGCCCCAGCATTTT. It is translated as CASSWRGSNQPQHF.

This clone has a handful of counts. The chain has TRBV27 and TRBJ1-5; D remains ambiguous. The germline V gene encodes CDR1 MNHEY and CDR2 SMNVEV (reference sequence). The CDR3 extends over 13 amino acids. The V gene lost 4 bases and the J gene lost 2 bases, with 6 bases spanning the gap. CDR3 region: CASSWNGNQPQHF. In nucleotides, the CDR3 is TGTGCCAGCAGTTGGAATGGCAATCAGCCCCAGCATTTT.

This clone was observed a single time. The rearrangement uses TRBV4-2 and TRBJ1-5, with D perhaps TRBD1 (6 bases). Germline V gene lookup returns CDR1 LGHNA and CDR2 YNFKEQ. Trimming stripped 0 bases from V and 1 base from J, with 13 bases between. The CDR3 is made up of 17 amino acids. The DNA of the CDR3 is TGTGCCAGCAGCCAAGAGGGGGGGGGCAGGAGCAATCAGCCCCAGCATTTT. The encoded protein is CASSQEGGGRSNQPQHF.

As concerns this clone: The sample holds other DNA sequences that translate to the same CDR3. V gene TRBV10-3 combines with J gene TRBJ2-3; D not resolved. V dropped 3 bases and J dropped 0 bases, with 1 base sitting between them. Germline loops: CDR1 ENHRY, CDR2 SYGVKD. The CDR3 consists of 12 residues. The CDR3 is CAISDSTDTQYF. For the CDR3, the DNA is TGTGCCATCAGTGACAGCACAGATACGCAGTATTTT.

This sequence joins TRBV7-2 and TRBJ2-1, with D unresolved. CDR1 and CDR2 from the germline V gene are SGHTA and FQGNSA. The CDR3 loop spans 18 amino acids. The ends were cut back, 5 bases at V and 1 base at J, with 21 bases in the middle. The chain's CDR3 is CASSPRRTQAGSYNEQFF. The CDR3 bases are TGTGCCAGCAGCCCCCGGCGGACCCAAGCAGGTTCCTACAATGAGCAGTTCTTC.

V gene TRBV20-1 combines with J gene TRBJ1-1, with a tentative D call TRBD1 (6 bases). The CDR3 covers 11 residues. Trimming stripped 7 bases from V and 5 bases from J, with 11 bases between. Germline CDR1 DFQATT, CDR2 SNEGSKA (reference sequence). CDR3 nucleotide sequence: TGCAGTGTAGGGGGGGGGACTGAAGCTTTCTTT. Translated: CSVGGGTEAFF.

This chain links TRBV10-3 with TRBJ2-7; possibly TRBD1 or TRBD2 for D (5 bases each). The CDR3 sequence is 12 residues long. The germline gives CDR1 ENHRY, CDR2 SYGVKD. Trimming took off 8 bases at V and 0 bases at J, with 8 bases between the two ends. CDR3 protein: CAIGDASYEQYV. The CDR3 DNA is TGTGCCATCGGGGACGCCTCCTACGAGCAGTACGTC.

The V gene is TRBV5-1, the J gene TRBJ1-2; D is ambiguous. This CDR3 spans 15 amino acids. The V gene's germline CDR1 is SGHRS and CDR2 YFSETQ. The V and J ends lost 2 bases and 0 bases respectively, with 11 bases between them. The CDR3: CASSLRTDSNYGYTF. CDR3 DNA: TGCGCCAGCAGCTTACGGACGGATTCTAACTATGGCTACACCTTC.

In DNA, the CDR3 is TGTGCCTGGAAGACTAACGCAGGGGGAAACACCATATATTTT. Residues: CAWKTNAGGNTIYF. The genes are TRBV30 and TRBJ1-3, with a possible D match to TRBD1 (5 bases). CDR1 GTSNPN and CDR2 SVGIG come from the germline V gene (reference sequence). The V end was cut by 4 bases, the J end by 4 bases, with 14 bases between. The CDR3 consists of 14 residues.

This clone was picked up one time. Other DNA variants within this sample encode the same CDR3. This chain links TRBV5-4 with TRBJ2-7; perhaps TRBD2 as D (5 bases). V lost 0 bases and J lost 2, with 6 bases in between. Germline V CDR1 and CDR2: SGHNT, YYREEE (reference sequence). The CDR3 totals 13 residues. This CDR3 reads CASSLGRAYEQYF. The CDR3 bases are TGTGCCAGCAGCTTGGGGCGGGCCTACGAGCAGTACTTC.

This clone is labeled as medium-sized (0.01 to 0.1%). V gene TRBV5-4 combines with J gene TRBJ2-5, with TRBD1 identical over 8 bases. This CDR3 is built from 15 residues. From germline, CDR1 is SGHNT and CDR2 YYREEE (reference sequence). J lost 5 bases, V lost 4 bases, and 10 bases had no gene match. CDR3 DNA sequence: TGTGCCAGCAGCCCGGCAGGGGGCGCACGGGAGACCCAGTACTTC. Translation: CASSPAGGARETQYF.

This chain joins TRBV9 and TRBJ1-2; 8 positions match TRBD1. V lost 4 bases and J lost 7; bases outside the gene matches: 15. The length of the CDR3 is 16 residues. Germline V lookup: CDR1 SGDLS, CDR2 YYNGEE. The CDR3 protein is CASSPAGGAGVGGYTF. CDR3 DNA: TGTGCCAGCAGCCCGGCAGGGGGCGCGGGAGTCGGTGGCTACACCTTC. The variable domain in full, with the rest retrieved from reference TRBV9 and TRBJ1-2, is DSGVTQTPKHLITATGQRVTLRCSPRSGDLSVYWYQQSLDQGLQFLIQYYNGEERAKGNILERFSAQQFPDLHSELNLSSLELGDSALYFCASSPAGGAGVGGYTFGSGTRLTVV.

This chain links TRBV11-2 with TRBJ2-2; 9 positions match TRBD1. Trimming removed 5 bases from V and 6 bases from J; junction bases left unmatched: 7. Germline assignment: CDR1 SGHAT and CDR2 FQNNGV. The CDR3 runs to 15 residues. The chain's CDR3 is CASSTGQGSAGELFF. CDR3 nucleotides: TGTGCCAGCAGCACGGGACAGGGAAGCGCCGGGGAGCTGTTTTTT.

This CDR3 reads CASSLGSMNTEAFF. CDR3 coding DNA: TGTGCCAGCAGCTTGGGCTCGATGAACACTGAAGCTTTCTTT. The chain carries TRBV7-6 and TRBJ1-1, with unresolved D. Trimming took off 3 bases at V and 0 bases at J, with 8 bases between the two ends. Germline V gene data show CDR1 as SGHVS and CDR2 as FNYEAQ. CDR3 length: 14 amino acids.